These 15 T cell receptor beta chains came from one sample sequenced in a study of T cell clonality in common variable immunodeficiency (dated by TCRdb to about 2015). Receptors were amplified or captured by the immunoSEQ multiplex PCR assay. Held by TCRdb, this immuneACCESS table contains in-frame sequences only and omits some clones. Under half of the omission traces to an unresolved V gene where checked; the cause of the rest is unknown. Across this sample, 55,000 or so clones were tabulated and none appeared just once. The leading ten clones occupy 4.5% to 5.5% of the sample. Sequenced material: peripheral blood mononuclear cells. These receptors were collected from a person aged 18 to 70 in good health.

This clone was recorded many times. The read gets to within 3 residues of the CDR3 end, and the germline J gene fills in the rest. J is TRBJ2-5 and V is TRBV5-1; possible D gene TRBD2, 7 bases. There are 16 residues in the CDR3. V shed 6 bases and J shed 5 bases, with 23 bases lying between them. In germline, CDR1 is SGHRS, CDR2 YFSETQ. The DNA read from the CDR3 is TGCGCCAGCAACCCGTCCGGTGGGGGGGCTTGGGAGACC. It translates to CASNPSGGGAWET. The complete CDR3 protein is CASNPSGGGAWETQYF.

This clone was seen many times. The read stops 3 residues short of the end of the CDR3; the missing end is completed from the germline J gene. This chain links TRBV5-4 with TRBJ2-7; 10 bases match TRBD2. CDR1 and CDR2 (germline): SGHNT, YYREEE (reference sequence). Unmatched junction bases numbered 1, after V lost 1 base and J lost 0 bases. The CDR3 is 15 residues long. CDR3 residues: CASSLTSGVSYEQYF. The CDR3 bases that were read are TGTGCCAGCAGCTTGACTAGCGGGGTCTCCTACGAG.

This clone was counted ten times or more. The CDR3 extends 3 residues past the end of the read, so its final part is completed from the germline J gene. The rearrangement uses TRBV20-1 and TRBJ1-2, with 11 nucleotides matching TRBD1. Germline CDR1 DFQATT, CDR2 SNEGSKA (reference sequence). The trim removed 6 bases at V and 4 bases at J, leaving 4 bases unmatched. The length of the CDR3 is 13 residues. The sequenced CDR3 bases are TGCAGTGCCTCGGGACAGGGGGGCTATGGC. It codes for CSASGQGGYG. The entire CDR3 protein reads CSASGQGGYGYTF.

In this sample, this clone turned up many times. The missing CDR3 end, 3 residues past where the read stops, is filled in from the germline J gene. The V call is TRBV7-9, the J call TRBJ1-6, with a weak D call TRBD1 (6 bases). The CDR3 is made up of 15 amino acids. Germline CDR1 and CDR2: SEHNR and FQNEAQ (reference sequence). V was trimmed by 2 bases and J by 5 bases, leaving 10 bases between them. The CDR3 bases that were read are TGTGCCAGCAGCTTACAGGGGAATCATAATTCACCC. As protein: CASSLQGNHNSP. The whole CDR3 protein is CASSLQGNHNSPLHF. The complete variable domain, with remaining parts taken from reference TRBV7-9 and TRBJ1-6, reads DTGVSQNPRHKITKRGQNVTFRCDPISEHNRLYWYRQTLGQGPEFLTYFQNEAQLEKSRLLSDRFSAERPKGSFSTLEIQRTEQGDSAMYLCASSLQGNHNSPLHFGNGTRLTVT.

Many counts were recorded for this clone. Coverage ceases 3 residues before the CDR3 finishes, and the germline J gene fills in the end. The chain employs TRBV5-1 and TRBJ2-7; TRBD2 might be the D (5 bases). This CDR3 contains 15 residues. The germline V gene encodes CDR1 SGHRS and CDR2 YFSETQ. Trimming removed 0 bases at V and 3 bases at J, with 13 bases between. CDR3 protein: CASSLETNGIYEQYF. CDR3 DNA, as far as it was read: TGCGCCAGCAGCTTGGAGACTAATGGGATCTACGAG. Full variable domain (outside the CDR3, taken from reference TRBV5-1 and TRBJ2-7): KAGVTQTPRYLIKTRGQQVTLSCSPISGHRSVSWYQQTPGQGLQFLFEYFSETQRNKGNFPGRFSGRQFSNSRSEMNVSTLELGDSALYLCASSLETNGIYEQYFGPGTRLTVT.

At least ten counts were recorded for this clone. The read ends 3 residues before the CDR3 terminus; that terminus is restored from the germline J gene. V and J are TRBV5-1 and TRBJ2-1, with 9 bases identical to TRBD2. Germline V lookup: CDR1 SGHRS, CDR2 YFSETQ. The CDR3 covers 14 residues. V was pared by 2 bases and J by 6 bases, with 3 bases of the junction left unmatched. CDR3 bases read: TGCGCCAGCAGCTTAGGGACTAGCATCAATGAG. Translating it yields CASSLGTSINE. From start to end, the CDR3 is CASSLGTSINEQFF. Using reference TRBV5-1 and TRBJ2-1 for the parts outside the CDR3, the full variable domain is KAGVTQTPRYLIKTRGQQVTLSCSPISGHRSVSWYQQTPGQGLQFLFEYFSETQRNKGNFPGRFSGRQFSNSRSEMNVSTLELGDSALYLCASSLGTSINEQFFGPGTRLTVL.

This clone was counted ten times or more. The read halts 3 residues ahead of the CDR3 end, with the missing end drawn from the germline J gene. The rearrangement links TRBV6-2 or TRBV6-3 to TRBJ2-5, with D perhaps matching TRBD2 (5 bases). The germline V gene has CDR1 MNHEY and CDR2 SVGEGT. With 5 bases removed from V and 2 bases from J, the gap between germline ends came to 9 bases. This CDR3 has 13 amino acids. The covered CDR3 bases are TGTGCCAGCAGTCATCCGGGGCAAGAGACC. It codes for CASSHPGQET. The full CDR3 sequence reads CASSHPGQETQYF.

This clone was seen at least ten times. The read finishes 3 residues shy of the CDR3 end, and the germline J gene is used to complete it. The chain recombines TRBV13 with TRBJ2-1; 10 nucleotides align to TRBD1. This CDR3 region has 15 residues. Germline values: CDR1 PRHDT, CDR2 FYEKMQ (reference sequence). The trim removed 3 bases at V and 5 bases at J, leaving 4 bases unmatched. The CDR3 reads CASSFLTGGNNEQFF. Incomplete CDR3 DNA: TGTGCCAGCAGCTTTTTGACAGGGGGCAACAATGAG.

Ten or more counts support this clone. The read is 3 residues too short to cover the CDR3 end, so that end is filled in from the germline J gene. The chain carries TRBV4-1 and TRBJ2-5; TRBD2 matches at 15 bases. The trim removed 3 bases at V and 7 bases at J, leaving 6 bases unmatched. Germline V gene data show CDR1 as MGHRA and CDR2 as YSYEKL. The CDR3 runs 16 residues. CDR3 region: CASSHRTSGREGTQYF. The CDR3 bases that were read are TGCGCCAGCAGCCACAGGACTAGCGGGAGGGAGGGGACC.

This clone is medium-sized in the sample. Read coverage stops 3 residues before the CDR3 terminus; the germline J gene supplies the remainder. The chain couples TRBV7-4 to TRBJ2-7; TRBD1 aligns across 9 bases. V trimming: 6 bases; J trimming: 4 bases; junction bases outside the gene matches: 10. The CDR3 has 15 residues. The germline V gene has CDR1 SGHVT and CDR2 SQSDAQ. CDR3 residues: CASSHRGPQRYEQYF. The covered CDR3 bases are TGTGCCAGCAGTCACAGGGGGCCCCAGAGATACGAG.

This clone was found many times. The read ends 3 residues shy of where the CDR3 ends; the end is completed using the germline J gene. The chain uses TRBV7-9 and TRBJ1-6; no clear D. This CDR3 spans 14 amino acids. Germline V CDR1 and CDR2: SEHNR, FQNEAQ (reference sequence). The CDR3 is CASVRGGNNSPLHF. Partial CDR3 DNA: TGTGCGAGCGTGCGGGGAGGAAATAATTCACCC.

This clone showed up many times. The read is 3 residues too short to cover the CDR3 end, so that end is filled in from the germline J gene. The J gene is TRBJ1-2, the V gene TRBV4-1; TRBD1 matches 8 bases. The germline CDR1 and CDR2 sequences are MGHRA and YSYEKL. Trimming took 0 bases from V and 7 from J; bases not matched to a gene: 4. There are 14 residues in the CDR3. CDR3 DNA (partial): TGCGCCAGCAGCCAAGACAGGGGGCTGAGTGGC. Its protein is CASSQDRGLSG. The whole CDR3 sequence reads CASSQDRGLSGYTF.

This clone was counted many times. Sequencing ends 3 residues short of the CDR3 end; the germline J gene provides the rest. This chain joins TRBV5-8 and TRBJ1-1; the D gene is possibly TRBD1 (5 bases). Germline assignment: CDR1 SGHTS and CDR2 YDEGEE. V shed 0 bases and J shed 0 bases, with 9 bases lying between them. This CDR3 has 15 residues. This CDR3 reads CASSLEEGLNTEAFF. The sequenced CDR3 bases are TGTGCCAGCAGCTTGGAGGAGGGGCTGAACACTGAA.

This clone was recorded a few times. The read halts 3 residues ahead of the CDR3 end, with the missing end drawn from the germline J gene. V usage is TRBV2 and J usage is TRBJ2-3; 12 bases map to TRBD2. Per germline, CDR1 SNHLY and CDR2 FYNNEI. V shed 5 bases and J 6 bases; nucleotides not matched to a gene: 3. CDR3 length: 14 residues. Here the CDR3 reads CASSRLAGVDTQYF. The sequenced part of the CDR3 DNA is TGTGCCAGCAGTCGACTAGCGGGAGTGGATACG.

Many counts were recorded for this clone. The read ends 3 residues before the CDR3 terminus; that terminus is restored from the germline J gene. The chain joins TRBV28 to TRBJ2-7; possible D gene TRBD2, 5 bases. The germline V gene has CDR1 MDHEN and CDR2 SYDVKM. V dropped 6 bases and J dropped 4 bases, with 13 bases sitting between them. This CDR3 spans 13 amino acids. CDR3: CASRKTNKYEQYF. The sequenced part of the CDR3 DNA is TGTGCCAGCAGAAAGACTAATAAATACGAG.